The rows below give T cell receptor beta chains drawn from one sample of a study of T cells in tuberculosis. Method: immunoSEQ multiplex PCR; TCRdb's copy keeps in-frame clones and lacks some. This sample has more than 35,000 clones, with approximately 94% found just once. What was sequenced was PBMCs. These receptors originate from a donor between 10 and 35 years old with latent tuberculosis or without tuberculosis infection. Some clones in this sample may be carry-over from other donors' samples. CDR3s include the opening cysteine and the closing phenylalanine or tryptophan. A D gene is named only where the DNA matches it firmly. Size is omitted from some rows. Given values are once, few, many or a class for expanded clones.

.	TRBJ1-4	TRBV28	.	CASNFDTGDEKLFF	TGTGCCAGCAACTTCGACACTGGCGATGAAAAACTGTTTTTT
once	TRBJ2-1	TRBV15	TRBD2	CATSREGGYNEQFF	TGTGCCACCAGCAGAGAGGGAGGGTACAATGAGCAGTTCTTC
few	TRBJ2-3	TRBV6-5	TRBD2	CASSSERGGTDTQYF	TGTGCCAGCAGCAGCGAGCGGGGGGGGACAGATACGCAGTATTTT
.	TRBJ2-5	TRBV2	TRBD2	CASSGWTSVETQYF	TGTGCCAGCAGTGGATGGACTAGTGTTGAGACCCAGTACTTC
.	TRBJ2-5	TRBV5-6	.	CASSLDGGRVQETQYF	TGTGCCAGCAGCTTGGATGGTGGCAGGGTCCAAGAGACCCAGTACTTC
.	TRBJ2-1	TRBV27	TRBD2	CASSFAGGPGEQFF	TGTGCCAGCAGTTTCGCGGGGGGGCCCGGTGAGCAGTTCTTC
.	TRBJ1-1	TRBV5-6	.	CASSPDRAFRGTEAFF	TGTGCCAGCAGCCCCGACCGGGCCTTTCGGGGAACTGAAGCTTTCTTT
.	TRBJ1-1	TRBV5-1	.	CASSSDSPGRTEAFF	TGCGCCAGCAGTTCAGACAGCCCAGGACGTACTGAAGCTTTCTTT
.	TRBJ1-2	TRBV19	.	CASNERGDYGYTF	TGTGCCAGTAATGAGCGGGGGGACTATGGCTACACCTTC
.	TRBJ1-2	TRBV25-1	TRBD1	CASSEGQGSGGYTF	TGTGCCAGCAGTGAAGGACAGGGGAGTGGTGGCTACACCTTC
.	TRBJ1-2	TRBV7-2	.	CASSARGGGNYGYTF	TGTGCCAGCAGCGCGCGCGGGGGGGGTAACTATGGCTACACCTTC
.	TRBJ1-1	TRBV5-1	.	CASSFSTSQGENTEAFF	TGCGCCAGCAGCTTCTCCACTTCCCAGGGCGAGAACACTGAAGCTTTCTTT
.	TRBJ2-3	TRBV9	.	CASSVIGGGTDTQYF	TGTGCCAGCAGCGTAATAGGGGGTGGCACAGATACGCAGTATTTT
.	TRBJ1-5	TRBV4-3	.	CASSRNILSGNQPQHF	TGCGCCAGCAGCCGAAATATACTAAGTGGCAATCAGCCCCAGCATTTT
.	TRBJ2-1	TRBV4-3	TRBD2	CASSQDILLAGGASYNEQFF	TGCGCCAGCAGCCAAGATATTTTACTAGCGGGGGGGGCCTCCTACAATGAGCAGTTCTTC
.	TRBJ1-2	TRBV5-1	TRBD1	CASSPATGNYGYTF	TGCGCCAGCAGTCCAGCGACAGGGAACTATGGCTACACCTTC
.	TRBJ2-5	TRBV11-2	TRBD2	CASSLRASGQETQYF	TGTGCCAGCAGCTTAAGGGCTAGCGGGCAAGAGACCCAGTACTTC
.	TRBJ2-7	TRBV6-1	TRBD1	CASSLDRVSYEQYF	TGTGCCAGCAGCTTAGACAGGGTCTCCTACGAGCAGTACTTC
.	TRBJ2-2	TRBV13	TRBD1	CASSWGDRVSAGELFF	TGTGCCAGCAGCTGGGGGGACAGGGTTTCCGCCGGGGAGCTGTTTTTT
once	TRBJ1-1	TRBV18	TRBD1	CASSLRTGGLTEAFF	TGTGCCAGCTCACTCCGGACAGGGGGCCTGACTGAAGCTTTCTTT
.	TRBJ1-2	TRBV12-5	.	CASGLVPRDNYGYTF	TGTGCTAGTGGTTTGGTACCCCGGGATAACTATGGCTACACCTTC
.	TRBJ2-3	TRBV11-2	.	CASSLDALGQQYF	TGTGCCAGCAGCTTAGATGCGCTAGGACAGCAGTATTTT
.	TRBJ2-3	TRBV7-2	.	CASSSLGVADDTQYF	TGTGCCAGCAGCTCCCTCGGGGTAGCGGACGATACGCAGTATTTT
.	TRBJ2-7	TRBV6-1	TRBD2	CASRPGGAYEQYF	TGTGCCAGCAGGCCGGGGGGGGCCTACGAGCAGTACTTC
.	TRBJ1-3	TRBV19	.	CASSYSGNTIYF	TGTGCCAGTAGTTACTCTGGAAACACCATATATTTT
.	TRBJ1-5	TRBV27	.	CASGTRGGQPQHF	TGTGCCAGCGGTACCAGGGGAGGGCAGCCCCAGCATTTT
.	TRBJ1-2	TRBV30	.	CAWGGRIGYTF	TGTGCCTGGGGGGGCCGTATCGGCTACACCTTC
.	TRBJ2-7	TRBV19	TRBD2	CASSMGGEGIVHEQYF	TGTGCCAGTAGTATGGGGGGGGAGGGGATAGTCCACGAGCAGTACTTC
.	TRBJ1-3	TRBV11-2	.	CASSHPGEGNTIYF	TGTGCCAGCAGCCACCCAGGGGAGGGAAACACCATATATTTT
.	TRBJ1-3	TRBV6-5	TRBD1	CASSNSRGNTIYF	TGTGCCAGCAGTAACTCCAGGGGGAACACCATATATTTT
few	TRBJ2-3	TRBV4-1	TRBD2	CASSQVASGGRTDTQYF	TGCGCCAGCAGCCAAGTTGCTAGCGGGGGGCGCACAGATACGCAGTATTTT
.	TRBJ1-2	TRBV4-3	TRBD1	CASSPKGGTALNGYTF	TGCGCCAGCAGCCCCAAAGGTGGGACAGCATTGAATGGCTACACCTTC
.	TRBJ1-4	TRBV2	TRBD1	CASSEQGGPNEKLFF	TGTGCCAGCAGTGAACAAGGGGGCCCTAATGAAAAACTGTTTTTT
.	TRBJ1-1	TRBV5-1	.	CASSLGLGDEAFF	TGCGCCAGCAGCTTAGGCTTAGGAGATGAAGCTTTCTTT
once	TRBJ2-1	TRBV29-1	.	CSVAVGGEQFF	TGCAGCGTTGCCGTCGGCGGTGAGCAGTTCTTC
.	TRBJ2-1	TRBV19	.	CASSWYSSYNEQFF	TGTGCCAGTAGTTGGTACAGTTCCTACAATGAGCAGTTCTTC
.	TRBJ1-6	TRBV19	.	CASRWSSSYNSPLHF	TGTGCCAGTAGATGGTCGAGCTCCTATAATTCACCCCTCCACTTT
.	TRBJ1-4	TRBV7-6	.	CASSFNHPIQGRNEKLFF	TGTGCCAGCAGCTTCAACCACCCCATACAGGGCCGTAATGAAAAACTGTTTTTT
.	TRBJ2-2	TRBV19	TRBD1	CASSRTGDTGELFF	TGTGCCAGTAGTAGGACAGGGGACACCGGGGAGCTGTTTTTT
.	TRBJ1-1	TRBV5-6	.	CASSFMNTEAFF	TGTGCCAGCAGCTTCATGAACACTGAAGCTTTCTTT
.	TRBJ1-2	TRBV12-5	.	CASGSPYSRENYGYTF	TGTGCTAGTGGTTCCCCCTACTCCAGGGAAAACTATGGCTACACCTTC
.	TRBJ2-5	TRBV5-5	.	CASSLGQEETQYF	TGTGCCAGCAGCTTGGGGCAGGAAGAGACCCAGTACTTC
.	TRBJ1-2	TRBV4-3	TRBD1	CASSGGTGARLRSGYTF	TGCGCCAGCAGCGGGGGGACAGGGGCTCGGCTGAGAAGTGGCTACACCTTC
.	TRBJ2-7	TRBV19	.	CASSPEGQSSYEQYF	TGTGCCAGTAGTCCGGAAGGACAGAGCTCCTACGAGCAGTACTTC
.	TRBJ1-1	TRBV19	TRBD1	CASSLTGTDFFMNTEAFF	TGTGCCAGTAGTCTAACCGGGACAGACTTTTTCATGAACACTGAAGCTTTCTTT
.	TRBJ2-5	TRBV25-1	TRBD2	CASSGWGFGRVRETQYF	TGTGCCAGCAGTGGGTGGGGGTTTGGGAGGGTCCGGGAGACCCAGTACTTC
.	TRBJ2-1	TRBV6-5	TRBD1	CASSNGQGEQFF	TGTGCCAGCAGCAACGGACAGGGAGAGCAGTTCTTC
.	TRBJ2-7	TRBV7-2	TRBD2	CASSLGSSGIYEQYF	TGTGCCAGCAGCTTAGGGTCTAGCGGGATCTACGAGCAGTACTTC